Below, 7 T cell receptor beta chains from the same sample are listed, as sequenced in a study of cytomegalovirus exposure and HLA in healthy donors. This PCR relied on a set of 60 Vbeta primers and 13 Jbeta primers. Profiled with immunoSEQ multiplex PCR; TCRdb holds only in-frame clones, not every one. This sample's table reports some 120,000 clones. Sequencing was carried out using PBMCs. Every receptor here comes from a man aged 40-49 years in good health and CMV-seropositive.

The genes are TRBV19 and TRBJ2-7; D perhaps matches TRBD2 (5 bases). The germline V gene has CDR1 LNHDA and CDR2 SQIVND (reference sequence). There are 13 residues in the CDR3. Deletions cut 8 bases from V and 0 bases from J, with 11 bases between. The chain's CDR3 is CASASSSSYEQYF. CDR3 DNA: TGTGCCAGTGCCTCTAGCAGCTCCTACGAGCAGTACTTC.

The chain carries TRBV19 and TRBJ2-3; weak D call: TRBD2 (7 bases). Looked up from germline, CDR1 is LNHDA and CDR2 is SQIVND (reference sequence). CDR3 size: 15 residues. Trimming left V 7 bases short and J 4 bases short, with 18 bases between. The CDR3 loop is CASKDSPRGADTQYF. The CDR3 DNA reads TGTGCCAGTAAGGACAGCCCCCGGGGGGCAGATACGCAGTATTTT.

The rearrangement uses TRBV2 and TRBJ2-7; 7 nucleotides line up with TRBD1. CDR1 is SNHLY and CDR2 is FYNNEI in the germline V gene. Germline trimming cut 5 bases from V and 3 bases from J; bases unmatched to any gene: 7. The CDR3 contains 14 residues. The CDR3 DNA follows: TGTGCCAGCAGTCGACAGGGATCTGACTACGAGCAGTACTTC. This codes for CASSRQGSDYEQYF.

The J gene is TRBJ2-6, the V gene TRBV19; 12 bases match TRBD1. From germline, CDR1 is LNHDA and CDR2 SQIVND (reference sequence). CDR3 length equals 16 residues. J lost 4 bases, V lost 9 bases, and 7 bases had no gene match. CDR3 in DNA: TGTGCCAGCACGGGACAGGGGGCGTCGGGGGCCAACGTCCTGACTTTC. This encodes CASTGQGASGANVLTF.

The chain links TRBV21-1 to TRBJ2-5; the D call in the table, TRBD1, was not verified against the DNA. TRBV21-1 is noted as a pseudogene. The CDR3 is made up of 14 amino acids. CDR3 sequence: CASSRDRGQETQYF. CDR3 in DNA: TGTGCCAGCAGCAGAGACAGGGGGCAAGAGACCCAGTACTTC.

The chain links TRBV27 to TRBJ2-1; D is possibly TRBD1 (6 bases). V was trimmed by 6 bases and J by 0 bases, leaving 18 bases between them. This CDR3 has 17 residues. The germline V gene has CDR1 MNHEY and CDR2 SMNVEV (reference sequence). CDR3 DNA: TGTGCCAGCAGAACAGGGTTTGGGGCCGCCTCCTACAATGAGCAGTTCTTC. Its protein is CASRTGFGAASYNEQFF.

The chain links TRBV11-2 to TRBJ2-3; the match to TRBD2 covers 11 bases. CDR1 SGHAT and CDR2 FQNNGV come from the germline V gene. Trimming took 5 bases from V and 4 from J; bases not matched to a gene: 14. The CDR3 spans 18 residues. The CDR3 reads CASSPTLIAGGPPDTQYF. The CDR3 bases are TGTGCCAGCAGCCCCACGTTAATAGCGGGAGGGCCCCCAGATACGCAGTATTTT.